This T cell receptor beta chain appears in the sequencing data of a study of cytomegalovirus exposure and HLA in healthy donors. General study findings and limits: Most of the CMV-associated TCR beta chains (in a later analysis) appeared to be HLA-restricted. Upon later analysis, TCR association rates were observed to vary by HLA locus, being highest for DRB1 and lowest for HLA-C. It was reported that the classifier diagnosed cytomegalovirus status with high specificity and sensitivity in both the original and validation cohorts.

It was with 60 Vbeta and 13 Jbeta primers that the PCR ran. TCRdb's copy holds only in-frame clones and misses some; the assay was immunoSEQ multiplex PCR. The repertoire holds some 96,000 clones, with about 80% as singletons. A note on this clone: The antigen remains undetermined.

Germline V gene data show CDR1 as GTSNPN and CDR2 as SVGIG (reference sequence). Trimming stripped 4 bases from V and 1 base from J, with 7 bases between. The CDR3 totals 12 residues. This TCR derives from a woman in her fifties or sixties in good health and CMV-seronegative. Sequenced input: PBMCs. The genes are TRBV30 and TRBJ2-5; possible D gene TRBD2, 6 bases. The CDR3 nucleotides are TGTGCCTGGAATAGCGGCCAAGAGACCCAGTACTTC. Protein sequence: CAWNSGQETQYF.